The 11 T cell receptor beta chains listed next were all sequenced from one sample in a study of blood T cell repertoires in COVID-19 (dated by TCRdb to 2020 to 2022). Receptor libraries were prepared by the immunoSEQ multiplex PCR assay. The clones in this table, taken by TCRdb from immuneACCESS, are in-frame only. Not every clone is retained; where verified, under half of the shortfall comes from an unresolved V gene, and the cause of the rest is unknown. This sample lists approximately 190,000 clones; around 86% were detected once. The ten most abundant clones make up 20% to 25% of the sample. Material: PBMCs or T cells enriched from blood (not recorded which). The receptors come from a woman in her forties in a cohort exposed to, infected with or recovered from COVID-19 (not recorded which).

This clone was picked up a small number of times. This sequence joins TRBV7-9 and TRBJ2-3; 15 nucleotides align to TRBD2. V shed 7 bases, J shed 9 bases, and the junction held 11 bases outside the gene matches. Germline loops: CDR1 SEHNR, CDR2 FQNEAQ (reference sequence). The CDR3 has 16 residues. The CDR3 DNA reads TGTGCCAGCACCTCAGGCGGGACTAGCGGGAGGTTGACGCAGTATTTT. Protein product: CASTSGGTSGRLTQYF. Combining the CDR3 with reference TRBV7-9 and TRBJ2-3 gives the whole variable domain DTGVSQNPRHKITKRGQNVTFRCDPISEHNRLYWYRQTLGQGPEFLTYFQNEAQLEKSRLLSDRFSAERPKGSFSTLEIQRTEQGDSAMYLCASTSGGTSGRLTQYFGPGTRLTVL.

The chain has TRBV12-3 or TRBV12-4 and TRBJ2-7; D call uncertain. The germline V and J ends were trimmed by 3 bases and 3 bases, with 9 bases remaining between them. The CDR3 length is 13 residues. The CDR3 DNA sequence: TGTGCCAGCAGTTTTCCTAGTCACTACGAGCAGTACTTC. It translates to CASSFPSHYEQYF.

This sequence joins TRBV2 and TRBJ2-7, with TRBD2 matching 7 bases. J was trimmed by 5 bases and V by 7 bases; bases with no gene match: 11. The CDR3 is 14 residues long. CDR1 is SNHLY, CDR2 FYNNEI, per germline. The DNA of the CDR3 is TGTGCCAGCACCGGAAGGGGAGGGACGGACGAGCAGTACTTC. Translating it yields CASTGRGGTDEQYF.

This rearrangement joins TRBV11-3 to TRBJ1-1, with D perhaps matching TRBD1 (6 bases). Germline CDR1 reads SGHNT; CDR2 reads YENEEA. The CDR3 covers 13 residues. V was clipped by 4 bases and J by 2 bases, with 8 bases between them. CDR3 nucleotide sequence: TGTGCCAGCAGCTGGACAGCAAACACTGAAGCTTTCTTT. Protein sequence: CASSWTANTEAFF.

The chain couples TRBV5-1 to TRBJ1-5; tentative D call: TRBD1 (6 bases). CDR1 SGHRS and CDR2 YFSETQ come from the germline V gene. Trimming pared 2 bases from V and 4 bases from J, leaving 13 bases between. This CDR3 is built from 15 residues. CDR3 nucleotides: TGCGCCAGCAGCTTATACGGACAGATTAATCAGCCCCAGCATTTT. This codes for CASSLYGQINQPQHF.

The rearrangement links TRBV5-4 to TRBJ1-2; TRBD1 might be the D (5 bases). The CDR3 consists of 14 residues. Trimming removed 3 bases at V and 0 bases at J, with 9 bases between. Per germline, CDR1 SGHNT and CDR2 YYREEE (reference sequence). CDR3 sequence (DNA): TGTGCCAGCAGCTGGGACTTAGCTAACTATGGCTACACCTTC. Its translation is CASSWDLANYGYTF. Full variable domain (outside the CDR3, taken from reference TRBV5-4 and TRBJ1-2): ETGVTQSPTHLIKTRGQQVTLRCSSQSGHNTVSWYQQALGQGPQFIFQYYREEENGRGNFPPRFSGLQFPNYSSELNVNALELDDSALYLCASSWDLANYGYTFGSGTRLTVV.

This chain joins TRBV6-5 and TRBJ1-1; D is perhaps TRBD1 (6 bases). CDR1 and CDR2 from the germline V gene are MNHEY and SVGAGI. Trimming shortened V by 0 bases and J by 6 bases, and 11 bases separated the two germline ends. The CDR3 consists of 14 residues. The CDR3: CASSYSGAVAEAFF. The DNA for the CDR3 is TGTGCCAGCAGTTACTCGGGGGCCGTGGCTGAAGCTTTCTTT.

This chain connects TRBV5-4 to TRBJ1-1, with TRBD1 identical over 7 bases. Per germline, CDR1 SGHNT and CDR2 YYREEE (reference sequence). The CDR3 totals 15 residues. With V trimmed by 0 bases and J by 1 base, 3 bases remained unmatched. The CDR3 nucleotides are TGTGCCAGCAGCTTGGGGACAGGACCGAACACTGAAGCTTTCTTT. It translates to CASSLGTGPNTEAFF.

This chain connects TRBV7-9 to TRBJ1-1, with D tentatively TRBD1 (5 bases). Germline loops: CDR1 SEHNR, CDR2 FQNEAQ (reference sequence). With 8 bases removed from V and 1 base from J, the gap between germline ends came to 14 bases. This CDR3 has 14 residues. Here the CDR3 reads CASSSRVPNTEAFF. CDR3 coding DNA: TGTGCCAGCTCTTCCAGGGTCCCGAACACTGAAGCTTTCTTT. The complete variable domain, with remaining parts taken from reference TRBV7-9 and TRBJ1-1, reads DTGVSQNPRHKITKRGQNVTFRCDPISEHNRLYWYRQTLGQGPEFLTYFQNEAQLEKSRLLSDRFSAERPKGSFSTLEIQRTEQGDSAMYLCASSSRVPNTEAFFGQGTRLTVV.

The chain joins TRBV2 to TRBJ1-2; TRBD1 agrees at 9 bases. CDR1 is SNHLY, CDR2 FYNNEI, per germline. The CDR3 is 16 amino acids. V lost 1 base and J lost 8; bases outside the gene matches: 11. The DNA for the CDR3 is TGTGCCAGCAGTGAAGGCCCCGGGACAGGGAAGGGAGGCTACACCTTC. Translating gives CASSEGPGTGKGGYTF.

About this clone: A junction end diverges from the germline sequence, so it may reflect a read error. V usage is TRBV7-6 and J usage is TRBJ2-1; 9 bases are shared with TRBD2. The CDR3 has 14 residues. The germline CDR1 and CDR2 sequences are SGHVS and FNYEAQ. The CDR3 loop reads CASSVAGAYNEQFF. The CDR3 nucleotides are TGTGCCAGCAGCGTAGCGGGAGCCTACAATGAGCAGTTCTTC.